This T cell receptor (beta chain) was sequenced in a study of blood T cells in healthy people across ages. Study-wide results and limits: The percentage of naive T cells correlated strongly with TCR beta diversity.

Primed by a sample-barcoded 5' primer and a J-beta primer mix, a second PCR proceeded for roughly 7 to 12 cycles. Using its own MiXCR run on the 5' RACE reads, TCRdb lists one record per CDR3 protein. The sample carries about 1.6 million distinct CDR3 sequences, roughly 30% recorded once. This CDR3 contains 16 residues. The germline V gene encodes CDR1 SNHLY and CDR2 FYNNEI. With V trimmed by 10 bases and J by 2 bases, 11 bases remained unmatched. This clonotype was seen only a few times. The antigen is undetermined. The J gene is TRBJ2-3, the V gene TRBV2; 11 positions agree with TRBD2. Sequencing input: blood. The source is a woman aged 30 to 39 in good health. This chain's CDR3 is CATPREGLAVTDTQYF. CDR3 in DNA: TGTGCCACCCCCAGGGAGGGACTAGCGGTCACAGATACGCAGTATTTT.